This T cell receptor beta chain comes out of a study of T cell responses to AZD1222 COVID-19 vaccine. The V and J ends lost 6 bases and 1 base respectively, with 9 bases between them. There are 14 residues in the CDR3. CDR1 and CDR2 (germline): LGHDT, YNNKEL (reference sequence). Using immunoSEQ multiplex PCR, the repertoire was profiled, and TCRdb retains in-frame clones only, with some absent. The repertoire consists of under 200,000 clones, with roughly 89% occurring once and the leading ten covering over 1%. Source: peripheral blood, taken 28 days after the second AZD1222 dose. This TCR derives from an adult who received the AZD1222 COVID-19 vaccine. The chain links TRBV3-1 (or the pseudogene TRBV3-2) to TRBJ2-2; a possible D gene is TRBD1 (6 bases). The CDR3, as DNA: TGTGCCAGCAGTGCGACAGGGAACACCGGGGAGCTGTTTTTT. Its translation is CASSATGNTGELFF.